This TCR beta chain originates from a study of blood T cells in healthy people across ages. In its sample, this clonotype was seen a few times. It was with a sample-barcoded 5' primer and a J-beta primer mix that a second PCR of roughly 7 to 12 cycles was run. TCRdb recomputed calls from the 5' RACE reads with MiXCR, one row per CDR3 protein. This table holds about 630,000 distinct CDR3 sequences, roughly 21% found once. This CDR3 spans 19 amino acids. Germline CDR1 LGHNA, CDR2 YSLEER. J lost 4 bases, V lost 0 bases, and 17 bases had no gene match. The sequenced material came from blood. This TCR was recovered from a man aged 65 to 85 in good health. The chain is built from TRBV4-3 and TRBJ2-7; 8 nucleotides line up with TRBD2. CDR3 coding DNA: TGCGCCAGCAGCCAAGAACCCCCAAGGGCGGGAGGTCTCCCATACGAGCAGTACTTC. Translated: CASSQEPPRAGGLPYEQYF.